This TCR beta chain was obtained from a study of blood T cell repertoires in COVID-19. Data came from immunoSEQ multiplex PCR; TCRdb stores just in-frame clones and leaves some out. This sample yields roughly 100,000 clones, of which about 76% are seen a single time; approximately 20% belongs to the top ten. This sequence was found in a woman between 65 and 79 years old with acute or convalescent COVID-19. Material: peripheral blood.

This chain's CDR3 is CASSQDLAGASYEQYF. Here the CDR3 DNA reads TGTGCCAGCAGCCAAGATCTGGCAGGGGCCTCCTACGAGCAGTACTTC. The rearrangement uses TRBV4-2 and TRBJ2-7; TRBD1 might be the D (6 bases). Germline values: CDR1 LGHNA, CDR2 YNFKEQ. V lost 0 bases, J lost 0 bases, and 12 bases lay in between. The CDR3 is made up of 16 amino acids.